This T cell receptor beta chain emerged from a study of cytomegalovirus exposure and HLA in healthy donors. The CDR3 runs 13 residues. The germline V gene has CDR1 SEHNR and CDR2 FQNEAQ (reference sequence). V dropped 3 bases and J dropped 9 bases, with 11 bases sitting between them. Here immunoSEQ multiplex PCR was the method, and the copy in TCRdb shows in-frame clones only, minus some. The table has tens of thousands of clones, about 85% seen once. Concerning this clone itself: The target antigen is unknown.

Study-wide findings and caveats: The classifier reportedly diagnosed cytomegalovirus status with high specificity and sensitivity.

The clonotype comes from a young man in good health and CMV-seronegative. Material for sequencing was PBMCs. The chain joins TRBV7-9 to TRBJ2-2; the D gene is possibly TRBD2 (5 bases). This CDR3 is CASSFPSSRELFF. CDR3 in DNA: TGTGCCAGCAGCTTTCCTAGCTCGCGGGAGCTGTTTTTT.